This entry describes one T cell receptor beta chain. Unique molecular identifiers featured in how the TCRbeta library was prepared. Via MiXCR, TCRdb re-called the PCR reads, giving one row per CDR3 protein. The data hold hundreds of thousands of distinct CDR3 sequences, with approximately 32% observed a single time. The entry originates in a study of T-cell reconstitution after alpha-beta-depleted transplantation in children. There are 15 residues in the CDR3. Germline loops: CDR1 MNHEY, CDR2 SVGEGT. Trimming cost V 6 bases and J 1 base, with 15 bases left between them. This chain connects TRBV6-2 or TRBV6-3 to TRBJ1-1; possibly TRBD1 for D (6 bases). This clonotype was sampled from a human donor who donated a stem cell graft to a child with aplastic anemia. Here the sequenced sample was PBMCs from the stem cell graft donor, taken from the stem cell graft. This CDR3 reads CASRPSGRGNTEAFF. Here the CDR3 DNA reads TGTGCCAGCAGACCCTCGGGCAGGGGGAACACTGAAGCTTTCTTT.